This T cell receptor (beta chain) stems from a study of cytomegalovirus exposure and HLA in healthy donors. The V gene lost 5 bases and the J gene lost 1 base, with 9 bases spanning the gap. Germline CDR1 is SEHNR and CDR2 is FQNEAQ (reference sequence). The CDR3 runs 14 residues. Primers for the PCR totalled 60 Vbeta and 13 Jbeta. Repertoires were generated with immunoSEQ multiplex PCR, while TCRdb's copy carries only in-frame clones and drops some. The repertoire holds about 130,000 clones, with roughly 80% as singletons. The chain has TRBV7-9 and TRBJ1-3; D might be TRBD1 (5 bases). This sequence was found in a woman aged 35 to 49 in good health and CMV-seronegative. Material: PBMCs. The CDR3 nucleotides read TGTGCCAGCAGCCCCAGGGTTTCTGGAAACACCATATATTTT. This gives the protein CASSPRVSGNTIYF.